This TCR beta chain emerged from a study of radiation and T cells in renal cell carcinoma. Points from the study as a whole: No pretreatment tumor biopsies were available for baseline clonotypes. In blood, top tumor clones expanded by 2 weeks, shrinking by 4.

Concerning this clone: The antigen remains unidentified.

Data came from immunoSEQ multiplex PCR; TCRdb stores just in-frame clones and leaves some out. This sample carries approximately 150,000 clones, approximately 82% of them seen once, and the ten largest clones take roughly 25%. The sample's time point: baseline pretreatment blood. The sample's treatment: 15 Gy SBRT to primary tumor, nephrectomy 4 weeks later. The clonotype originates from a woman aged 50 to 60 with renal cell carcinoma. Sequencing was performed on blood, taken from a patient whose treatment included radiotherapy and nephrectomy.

CDR3 in DNA: TGTGCCAGCAGCCCGGGGCCCGGAGTGGGGGCCAACGTCCTGACTTTC. It codes for CASSPGPGVGANVLTF. The chain recombines TRBV28 with TRBJ2-6, with D perhaps being TRBD1 or TRBD2 (5 bases each). The CDR3 length is 16 residues. The germline gives CDR1 MDHEN, CDR2 SYDVKM. Trimming pared 6 bases from V and 4 bases from J, leaving 16 bases between.